A selection of T cell receptor beta chains follows, all from one sample in a study of blood T cells in healthy people across ages. Via MiXCR, TCRdb re-called the 5' RACE reads, giving one row per CDR3 protein. The sample contains hundreds of thousands of distinct CDR3 sequences, approximately 65% of which appear only once. The sequenced sample was blood. These receptors all come from a man aged 25 to 45 in good health. CDR3s leave out the opening cysteine and the closing phenylalanine or tryptophan. Each record gives: V gene, clone size, CDR3 protein. Clone size is shown for a subset of rows, as once, few, many or a class of expanded clone.

V: TRBV7-9
size: once
CDR3: ASSSGLLLNEQF

V: TRBV6-1
size: NA
CDR3: ASRLGQANSGANVLT

V: TRBV7-2
size: NA
CDR3: ASNRDIPPLH

V: TRBV20-1
size: NA
CDR3: SVRKGGVSTDTQY

V: TRBV7-2
size: NA
CDR3: ASSLVGHYEQY

V: TRBV29-1
size: NA
CDR3: SVDLPAGAGEQY

V: TRBV6-1
size: NA
CDR3: ASSEGTNTGGMAEQY

V: TRBV12-3/TRBV12-4
size: few
CDR3: ASTLGAGDEKLF

V: TRBV20-1
size: NA
CDR3: SAPDRTVFNEQF

V: TRBV10-3
size: few
CDR3: AISEKWPGPGASYEQY

V: TRBV20-1
size: NA
CDR3: SAETSGGRNEQF

V: TRBV25-1
size: NA
CDR3: ASSGRGEAYEQY

V: TRBV6-2/TRBV6-3
size: once
CDR3: ASSEPGQHNEQF

V: TRBV20-1
size: NA
CDR3: SASSSGGANTGELF

V: TRBV20-1
size: few
CDR3: SARDRGLLNYGYT

V: TRBV7-3
size: NA
CDR3: ASSASGRGESETQY

V: TRBV27
size: NA
CDR3: ASSLSAQGRIFGNQPQH

V: TRBV7-2
size: few
CDR3: ASSLDRPGANVLT

V: TRBV9
size: NA
CDR3: ASSSRGGLGNEQF

V: TRBV20-1
size: NA
CDR3: STNIVYPSENTEAF

V: TRBV5-1
size: once
CDR3: ASSFSPQGMTGANVLT

V: TRBV27
size: NA
CDR3: ASRTGRAGSYEQY

V: TRBV10-3
size: once
CDR3: AISGQGGPYEQY

V: TRBV20-1
size: NA
CDR3: SAREQGGQPQH

V: TRBV15
size: NA
CDR3: ATSMTYEQY

V: TRBV29-1
size: few
CDR3: SVWLRGEQY

V: TRBV15
size: NA
CDR3: ATSRDGNRENIQY

V: TRBV6-4
size: NA
CDR3: ASSDSVSVAEQF

V: TRBV20-1
size: few
CDR3: SAETSGASYNEQF

V: TRBV2
size: NA
CDR3: ASRQQGGVQPQH

V: TRBV7-9
size: NA
CDR3: ASSLAGRDPYEQY

V: TRBV10-3
size: NA
CDR3: AISAVDRGNTEAF

V: TRBV5-5
size: NA
CDR3: ASSFGSGGRGEQF

V: TRBV18
size: NA
CDR3: ASSEMTVDNNEKPF

V: TRBV9
size: NA
CDR3: ASSVEGGRPSGTDTQY

V: TRBV25-1
size: NA
CDR3: ASSGTGKQPQH

V: TRBV20-1
size: NA
CDR3: SASGLESNQPQH

V: TRBV5-1
size: NA
CDR3: ASSRGQATYGYT

V: TRBV10-3
size: NA
CDR3: AIIEAFGTQAF

V: TRBV7-2
size: few
CDR3: ASSLESGSGDEQF

V: TRBV2
size: NA
CDR3: ASRAPTGDYYGYT

V: TRBV27
size: NA
CDR3: ASSLPGSGYNEQF

V: TRBV12-3/TRBV12-4
size: NA
CDR3: ASSPRQGYSPLH

V: TRBV10-3
size: few
CDR3: AISESTGEQY

V: TRBV2
size: once
CDR3: ASSVRRAGWGTGISTDTQY

V: TRBV20-1
size: NA
CDR3: SATGPGGPDTQY